This T cell receptor (beta chain) was identified during a study of T-cell reconstitution after alpha-beta-depleted transplantation in children. Findings of the study overall: Expanded graft clones, several hundred of them, were reportedly the source of alpha-beta T cells about two months after transplant. Some patients' high day-60 TCRbeta diversity was attributed to recipient cells surviving conditioning. At the one-year point after transplant, T-cell counts and TCRbeta diversity were found to come mostly from T cells that had been newly produced.

Regarding this clonotype: Its specificity is not known.

Trimming left V 0 bases short and J 10 bases short, with 10 bases between. Germline values: CDR1 SQVTM, CDR2 ANQGSEA. This CDR3 spans 12 amino acids. The TCRbeta library incorporated unique molecular identifiers. TCRdb recomputed calls from the PCR reads with MiXCR, one row per CDR3 protein. The sample lists 440,000 or so distinct CDR3 sequences, 43% seen once, with 27% in the top ten. The chain carries TRBV29-1 and TRBJ2-1, with D perhaps assigned TRBD1 or TRBD2 (5 bases each). The sequencing used PBMCs, collected before TCRalphabeta/CD19-depleted stem cell transplant. This receptor was taken from a girl aged 2 to 10 with aplastic anemia, due to receive a stem cell transplant. CDR3 DNA sequence: TGCAGCGTTGAAGACCAGGGCGGGGAGCAGTTCTTC. This gives the protein CSVEDQGGEQFF.